This T cell receptor beta chain was sequenced for a study of a mutant IDH1 vaccine in newly diagnosed glioma. About the study: Most had both radiotherapy and temozolomide beforehand; others had only one.

The CDR3 is 15 residues long. V shed 4 bases and J shed 5 bases, with 17 bases lying between them. Germline V CDR1 and CDR2: MNHNS, SASEGT. The time point is: week 47, end of study. Topical imiquimod was applied with each vaccine dose, which held 300 ug of mutant IDH1 20-mer peptide. In regard to this clone: Its target is not known.

Sequenced by immunoSEQ multiplex PCR; TCRdb stores in-frame clones only, minus some. The table records about 50,000 clones, roughly 72% of them present only once. This chain joins TRBV6-1 and TRBJ1-1, with a possible D match to TRBD1 (5 bases). The sequence derives from a woman between 40 and 55 years old with glioma. Some clones in this sample may be carry-over from other donors' samples. The source was PBMCs, collected from a glioma patient whose treatment included an IDH1 peptide vaccine. The CDR3 nucleotides read TGTGCCAGCAGTGCGACCCCAGGGTCCCGAACTGAAGCTTTCTTT. This sequence encodes CASSATPGSRTEAFF.